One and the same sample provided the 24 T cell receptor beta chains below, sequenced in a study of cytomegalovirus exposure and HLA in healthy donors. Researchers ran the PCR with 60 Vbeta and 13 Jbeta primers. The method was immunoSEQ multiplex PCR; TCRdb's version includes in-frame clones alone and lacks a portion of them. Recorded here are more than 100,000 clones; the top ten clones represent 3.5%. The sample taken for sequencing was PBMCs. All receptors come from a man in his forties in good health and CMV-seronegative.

CDR3 nucleotides: TGTGCCAGCAGCTTCGGTCAGGGCCAAGAGACCCAGTACTTC. It encodes CASSFGQGQETQYF. The chain joins TRBV11-2 to TRBJ2-5; D possibly corresponds to TRBD1 (5 bases). Germline CDR1 reads SGHAT; CDR2 reads FQNNGV. The CDR3 spans 14 residues. Trimming removed 3 bases at V and 1 base at J, with 9 bases between.

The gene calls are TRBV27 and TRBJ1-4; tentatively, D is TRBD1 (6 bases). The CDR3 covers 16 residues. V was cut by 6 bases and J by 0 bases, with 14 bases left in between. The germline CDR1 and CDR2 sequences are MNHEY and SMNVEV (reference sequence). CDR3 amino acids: CASRIGGAATNEKLFF. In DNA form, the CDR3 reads TGTGCCAGCAGGATAGGGGGGGCTGCAACTAATGAAAAACTGTTTTTT.

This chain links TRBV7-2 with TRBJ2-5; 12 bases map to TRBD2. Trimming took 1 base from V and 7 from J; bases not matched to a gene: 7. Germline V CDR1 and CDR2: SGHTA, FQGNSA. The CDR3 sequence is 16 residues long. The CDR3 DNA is TGTGCCAGCAGCTTAGGGTCTAGCGGGGGGGCGGCGACCCAGTACTTC. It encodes CASSLGSSGGAATQYF.

The CDR3 is CASSGNANYGYTF. The CDR3 region has the DNA TGTGCCAGCTCGGGTAACGCTAACTATGGCTACACCTTC. The chain uses TRBV27 and TRBJ1-2; D gene unclear. The CDR3 length is 13 residues. Germline loops: CDR1 MNHEY, CDR2 SMNVEV (reference sequence). Trimming stripped 8 bases from V and 0 bases from J, with 10 bases between.

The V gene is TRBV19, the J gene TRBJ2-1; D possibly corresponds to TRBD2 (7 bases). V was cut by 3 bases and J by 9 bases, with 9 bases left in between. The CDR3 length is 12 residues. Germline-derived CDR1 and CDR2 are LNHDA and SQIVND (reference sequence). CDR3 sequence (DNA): TGTGCCAGTAGTATGGGGGGGCTTGAGCAGTTCTTC. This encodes CASSMGGLEQFF.

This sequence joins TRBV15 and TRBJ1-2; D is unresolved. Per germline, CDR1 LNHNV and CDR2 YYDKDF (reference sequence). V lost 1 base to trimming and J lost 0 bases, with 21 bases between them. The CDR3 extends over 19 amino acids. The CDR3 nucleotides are TGTGCCACCAGCAGAGTCGGGTCGGAATCCTCACCAGCTAACTATGGCTACACCTTC. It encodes CATSRVGSESSPANYGYTF.

The CDR3 region has the DNA TGCGCCAGCAGCCAAGGGGAGGGGCCGGACGGCTACACCTTC. Its translation is CASSQGEGPDGYTF. The chain joins TRBV4-3 to TRBJ1-2; tentatively, D is TRBD1 (5 bases). The CDR3 is made up of 14 amino acids. Germline V gene data show CDR1 as LGHNA and CDR2 as YSLEER. Trimming shortened V by 1 base and J by 8 bases, and 14 bases separated the two germline ends.

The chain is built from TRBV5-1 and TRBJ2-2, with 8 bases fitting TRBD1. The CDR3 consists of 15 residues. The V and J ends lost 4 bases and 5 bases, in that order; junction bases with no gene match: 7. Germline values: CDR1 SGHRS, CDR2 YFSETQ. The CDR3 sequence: CASSLRQGRTGELFF. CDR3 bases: TGCGCCAGCAGCCTGAGACAGGGGAGGACCGGGGAGCTGTTTTTT.

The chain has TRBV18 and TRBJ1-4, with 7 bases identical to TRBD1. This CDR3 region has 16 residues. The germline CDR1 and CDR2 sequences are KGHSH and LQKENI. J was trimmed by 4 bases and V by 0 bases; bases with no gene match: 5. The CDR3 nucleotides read TGTGCCAGCTCACCACCAATGACAGGGCATAATGAAAAACTGTTTTTT. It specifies CASSPPMTGHNEKLFF.

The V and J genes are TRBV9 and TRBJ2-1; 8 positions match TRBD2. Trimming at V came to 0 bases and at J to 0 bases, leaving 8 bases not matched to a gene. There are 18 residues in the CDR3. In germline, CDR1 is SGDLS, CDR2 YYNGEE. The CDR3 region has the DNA TGTGCCAGCAGCGTAGTCGGTAGCGGGGTGAGCTCCTACAATGAGCAGTTCTTC. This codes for CASSVVGSGVSSYNEQFF.

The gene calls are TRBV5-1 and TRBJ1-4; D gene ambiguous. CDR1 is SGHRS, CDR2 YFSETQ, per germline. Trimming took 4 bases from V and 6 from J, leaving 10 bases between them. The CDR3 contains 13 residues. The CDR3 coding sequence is TGCGCCAGCAGCCCCACGGGAGATGAAAAACTGTTTTTT. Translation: CASSPTGDEKLFF.

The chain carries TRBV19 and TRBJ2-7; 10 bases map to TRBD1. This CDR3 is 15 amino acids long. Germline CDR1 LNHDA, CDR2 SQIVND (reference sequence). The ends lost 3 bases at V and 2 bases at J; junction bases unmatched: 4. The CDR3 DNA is TGTGCCAGTAGTATCTCCGGACAGGGGGCCTACGAGCAGTACTTC. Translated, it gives CASSISGQGAYEQYF.

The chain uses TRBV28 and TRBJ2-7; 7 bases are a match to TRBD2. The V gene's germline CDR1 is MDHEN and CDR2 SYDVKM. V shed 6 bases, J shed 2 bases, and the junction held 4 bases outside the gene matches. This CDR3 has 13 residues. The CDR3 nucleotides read TGTGCCAGCAGCGGGAGGATCCCCTACGAGCAGTACTTC. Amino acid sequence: CASSGRIPYEQYF.

DNA for the CDR3: TGCAGCGTTCACAGGGGAGCCTACGAGCAGTACTTC. The encoded protein is CSVHRGAYEQYF. The chain employs TRBV29-1 and TRBJ2-7, with 7 bases fitting TRBD1. J was trimmed by 2 bases and V by 5 bases; bases with no gene match: 3. The CDR3 has 12 residues. Per germline, CDR1 SQVTM and CDR2 ANQGSEA.

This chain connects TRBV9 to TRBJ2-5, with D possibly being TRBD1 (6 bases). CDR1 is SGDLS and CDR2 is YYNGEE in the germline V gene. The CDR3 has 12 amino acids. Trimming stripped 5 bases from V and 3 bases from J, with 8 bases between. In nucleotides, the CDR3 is TGTGCCAGCAGGTACAGGGAAGAGACCCAGTACTTC. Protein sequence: CASRYREETQYF.

The CDR3 DNA reads as TGTGCCAGCAGTTACGCAGGGGGAGATGAAAAACTGTTTTTT. Its translation: CASSYAGGDEKLFF. The V gene is TRBV28, the J gene TRBJ1-4; 7 nucleotides match TRBD1. The germline gives CDR1 MDHEN, CDR2 SYDVKM. This CDR3 has 14 residues. The trim removed 4 bases at V and 6 bases at J, leaving 5 bases unmatched.

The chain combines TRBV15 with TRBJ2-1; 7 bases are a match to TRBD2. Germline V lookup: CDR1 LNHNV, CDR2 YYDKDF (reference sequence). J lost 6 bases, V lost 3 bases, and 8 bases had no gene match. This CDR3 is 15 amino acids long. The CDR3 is CATSRWDGGGNEQFF. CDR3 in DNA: TGTGCCACCAGCAGGTGGGATGGGGGGGGCAATGAGCAGTTCTTC.

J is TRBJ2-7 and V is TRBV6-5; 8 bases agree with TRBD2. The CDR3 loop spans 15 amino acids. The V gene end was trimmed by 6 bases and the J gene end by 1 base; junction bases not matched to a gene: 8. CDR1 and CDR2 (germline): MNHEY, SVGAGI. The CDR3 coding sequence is TGTGCCAGCAGCCACGGGGCGGGAGGATCCTACGAGCAGTACTTC. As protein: CASSHGAGGSYEQYF.

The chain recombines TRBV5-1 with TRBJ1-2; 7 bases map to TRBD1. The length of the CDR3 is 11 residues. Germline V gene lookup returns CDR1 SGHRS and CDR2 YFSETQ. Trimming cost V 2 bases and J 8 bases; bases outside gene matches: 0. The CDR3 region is CASSFRGGYTF. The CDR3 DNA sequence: TGCGCCAGCAGCTTCAGGGGGGGCTACACCTTC.

The CDR3 here is CASSLGQGATNTEAFF. CDR3 DNA: TGCGCCAGCAGCCTAGGACAGGGGGCAACCAACACTGAAGCTTTCTTT. The rearrangement links TRBV5-1 to TRBJ1-1, with 11 bases matching TRBD1. The V gene's germline CDR1 is SGHRS and CDR2 YFSETQ. This CDR3 is 16 amino acids long. The trim removed 4 bases at V and 2 bases at J, leaving 7 bases unmatched.

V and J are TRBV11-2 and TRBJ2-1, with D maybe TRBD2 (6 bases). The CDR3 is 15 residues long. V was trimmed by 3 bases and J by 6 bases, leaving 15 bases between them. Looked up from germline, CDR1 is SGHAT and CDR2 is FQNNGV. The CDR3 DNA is TGTGCCAGCAGCTTCCGGGACTCGGGACGCAATGAGCAGTTCTTC. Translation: CASSFRDSGRNEQFF. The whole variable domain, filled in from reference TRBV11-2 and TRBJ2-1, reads EAGVAQSPRYKIIEKRQSVAFWCNPISGHATLYWYQQILGQGPKLLIQFQNNGVVDDSQLPKDRFSAERLKGVDSTLKIQPAKLEDSAVYLCASSFRDSGRNEQFFGPGTRLTVL.

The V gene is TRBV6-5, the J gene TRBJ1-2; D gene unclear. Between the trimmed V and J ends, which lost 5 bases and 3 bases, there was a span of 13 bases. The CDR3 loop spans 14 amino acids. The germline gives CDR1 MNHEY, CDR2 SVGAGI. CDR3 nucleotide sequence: TGTGCCAGCAGTACCCGGGAGAGAGACTATGGCTACACCTTC. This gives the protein CASSTRERDYGYTF.

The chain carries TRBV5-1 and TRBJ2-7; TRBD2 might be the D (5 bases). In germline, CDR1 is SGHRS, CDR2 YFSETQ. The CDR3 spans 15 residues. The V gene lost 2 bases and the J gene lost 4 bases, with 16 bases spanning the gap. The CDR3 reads CASSLYPQTGYEQYF. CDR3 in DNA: TGCGCCAGCAGCTTATACCCTCAAACGGGGTACGAGCAGTACTTC.

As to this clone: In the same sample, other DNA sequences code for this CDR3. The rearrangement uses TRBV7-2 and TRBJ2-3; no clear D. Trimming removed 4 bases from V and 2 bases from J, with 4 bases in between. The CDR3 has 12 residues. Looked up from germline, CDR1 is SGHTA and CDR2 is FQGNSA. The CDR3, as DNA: TGTGCCAGCAGCTCGTACACAGATACGCAGTATTTT. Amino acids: CASSSYTDTQYF.